This TCR beta chain was sequenced during a study of blood T cell repertoires in COVID-19. In the authors' workflow: Reference gene primer amplification gave estimated nucleated cell counts. The repertoire was sequenced with immunoSEQ multiplex PCR; TCRdb's copy has only in-frame clones and lacks some. From that table come the V and J calls and clone size; the DNA was used to work out D and trimming. The sample records under 300,000 clones, around 86% being singletons. The CDR3 has 16 amino acids. Germline CDR1 is SGHTA and CDR2 is FQGTGA. The ends lost 4 bases at V and 8 bases at J; junction bases unmatched: 7.

Sequenced material: peripheral blood. This sequence originates from a human donor in a cohort sampled during active COVID-19. The chain couples TRBV7-3 to TRBJ2-1; 14 positions agree with TRBD2. CDR3 DNA sequence: TGTGCCAGCAGCTATCTAGGGACTAGCGGGAGAGATGAGCAGTTCTTC. Protein sequence: CASSYLGTSGRDEQFF.